The following is a TCR beta chain sequence with its context. Its cognate antigen is unknown. Using immunoSEQ multiplex PCR, the repertoire was profiled, and TCRdb retains in-frame clones only, with some absent. This sample has around 45,000 clones, with about four fifths found just once. This specimen comes from a study of T cells in tumors after PD-1 blockade. In the study overall: Mean per blood sample: some 100,000 templates (24,679-257,772), about 40,000 unique clonotypes.

Study-level findings and limits: Blood contained about 40% of the tumor's TCR clonotypes.

Trimming took 5 bases from V and 7 from J, leaving 15 bases between them. CDR1 and CDR2 from the germline V gene are SEHNR and FQNEAQ (reference sequence). The CDR3 covers 13 residues. The material sequenced was PBMCs, taken before anti-PD-1 treatment. The TCR sequence derives from a human donor with basal cell carcinoma. The chain uses TRBV7-9 and TRBJ2-7; either TRBD1 or TRBD2 may supply D (5 bases each). CDR3 DNA: TGTGCCAGCAGCGCAGGGACCCCAGGGGAGCAGTACTTC. Translated, it gives CASSAGTPGEQYF. Variable domain in full (rest from reference TRBV7-9 and TRBJ2-7): DTGVSQNPRHKITKRGQNVTFRCDPISEHNRLYWYRQTLGQGPEFLTYFQNEAQLEKSRLLSDRFSAERPKGSFSTLEIQRTEQGDSAMYLCASSAGTPGEQYFGPGTRLTVT.